This T cell receptor beta chain was observed in a study of blood T cell repertoires in COVID-19. Study-level information: COVID-19 samples, acute and convalescent, were from the United States, Italy and Spain. In each case, the material was cDNA or gDNA derived from T cells, B-cell-depleted T cells, or PBMCs.

Germline CDR1 reads MRHNA; CDR2 reads SNTAGT. This CDR3 region has 13 residues. The junction had 4 bases not matched to a gene; V was cut back by 5 bases and J by 6 bases. Only a few counts were recorded for this clone. Per the study methods: Scientists estimated how many nucleated cells there were by amplifying reference gene primers. The method was immunoSEQ multiplex PCR; TCRdb's version includes in-frame clones alone and lacks a portion of them. Clone size and the V and J calls come from that table; the DNA yielded D and trimming. Of some 62,000 clones listed, around 86% are singletons. The V and J genes are TRBV6-4 and TRBJ1-2, with TRBD1 matching 9 bases. Sequencing was carried out using peripheral blood. This TCR derives from a woman aged 80 or older with acute or convalescent COVID-19. CDR3 amino acids: CASSNRTGDGYTF. The DNA of the CDR3 is TGTGCCAGCAGTAACCGGACAGGGGATGGCTACACCTTC.